This entry lists 19 T cell receptor beta chains sequenced from one sample in a study of T cells in Graves' hyperthyroidism and ophthalmopathy. From RNA transcripts, TCR beta CDR3 regions were amplified. Primed by the HTBI set, a first-round RT-PCR was run on the TCR CDR3. TCRdb fed the multiplex PCR reads into MiXCR, producing one record per CDR3 protein. This table has approximately 700,000 distinct CDR3 sequences, less than 20% appearing once. The sequenced sample consisted of blood. The receptor source for this set is a man in his late teens or twenties with Graves' hyperthyroidism.

This clonotype was observed at least ten times. The V call is TRBV29-1, the J call TRBJ2-5; unclear D gene. Between the trimmed V and J ends, which lost 7 bases and 3 bases, there was a span of 6 bases. Germline V CDR1 and CDR2: SQVTM, ANQGSEA. The CDR3 is made up of 10 amino acids. This CDR3 reads CSGGEETQYF. The CDR3 DNA is TGCAGCGGCGGAGAAGAGACCCAGTACTTC.

V gene TRBV18 combines with J gene TRBJ1-3; unclear D gene. The CDR3 sequence is 16 residues long. Germline CDR1 KGHSH, CDR2 LQKENI. Trimming left V 5 bases short and J 0 bases short, with 14 bases between. CDR3 in amino acids: CASSWSSLVSGNTIYF. The CDR3 DNA reads as TGTGCCAGCTCATGGTCGAGCTTAGTCTCTGGAAACACCATATATTTT. Combining the CDR3 with reference TRBV18 and TRBJ1-3 gives the whole variable domain NAGVMQNPRHLVRRRGQEARLRCSPMKGHSHVYWYRQLPEEGLKFMVYLQKENIIDESGMPKERFSAEFPKEGPSILRIQQVVRGDSAAYFCASSWSSLVSGNTIYFGEGSWLTVV.

This clonotype was recorded at least ten times. The chain joins TRBV7-6 to TRBJ2-7; 11 bases line up with TRBD1. The germline V gene encodes CDR1 SGHVS and CDR2 FNYEAQ. The CDR3 spans 15 residues. Trimming cost V 5 bases and J 3 bases; bases outside gene matches: 6. The CDR3 loop reads CASSHGTGGYYEQYF. CDR3 nucleotides: TGTGCCAGCAGCCACGGGACAGGGGGTTACTACGAGCAGTACTTC.

V and J are TRBV12-3 or TRBV12-4 and TRBJ1-2, with D possibly TRBD1 on 5 matching bases. There are 16 residues in the CDR3. V lost 3 bases and J 8 bases, leaving 22 bases between the germline ends. Here the CDR3 reads CASSFNWGSGYGGYTF. CDR3 nucleotides: TGTGCCAGCAGTTTTAATTGGGGGTCGGGGTATGGAGGCTACACCTTC.

In its sample, this clonotype was seen many times. The genes are TRBV11-2 and TRBJ2-7, with D tentatively TRBD1 (5 bases). CDR1 is SGHAT, CDR2 FQNNGV, per germline. The CDR3 loop spans 14 amino acids. Trimming cost V 0 bases and J 6 bases, with 12 bases left between them. CDR3 in DNA: TGTGCCAGCAGCTTAGATCGGTTAAGGGGCGAGCAGTACTTC. Its protein product is CASSLDRLRGEQYF.

This clonotype has a count of ten or more. The chain recombines TRBV7-9 with TRBJ1-1; a weak D match, TRBD1 (5 bases). The CDR3 extends over 13 amino acids. Germline V gene data show CDR1 as SEHNR and CDR2 as FQNEAQ (reference sequence). The V gene lost 6 bases and the J gene lost 1 base, with 9 bases spanning the gap. The CDR3 loop is CASSVTGNTEAFF. The CDR3, as DNA: TGTGCCAGCAGTGTAACAGGGAACACTGAAGCTTTCTTT.

The sample holds a few counts of this clonotype. The chain has TRBV19 and TRBJ2-1; no reliable D call. Trimming pared 7 bases from V and 5 bases from J, leaving 21 bases between. CDR1 LNHDA and CDR2 SQIVND come from the germline V gene (reference sequence). The CDR3 is made up of 16 amino acids. The CDR3 here is CASNPGPRMGNNEQFF. CDR3 coding DNA: TGTGCCAGTAACCCGGGCCCGCGGATGGGGAACAATGAGCAGTTCTTC.

Points on this clonotype: This may stem from a read error, because a much larger clone lies one nucleotide away. Lacking the conserved final phenylalanine or tryptophan, this CDR3 likely reflects a read error. The gene calls are TRBV11-2 and TRBJ2-7, with no clear D. This CDR3 region has 18 residues. Germline V gene data show CDR1 as SGHAT and CDR2 as FQNNGV. V was cut by 1 base and J by 0 bases, with 19 bases left in between. CDR3 sequence (DNA): TGTGCCAGCAGCTTAGGATCAGGTTCGAGCCGGAGCTCCTACGAGCAGTACTCC. Amino acid sequence: CASSLGSGSSRSSYEQYS.

The chain couples TRBV5-1 to TRBJ1-4; 8 bases are shared with TRBD1. This CDR3 contains 15 residues. The V segment lost 0 bases and the J segment 7 bases; nucleotides outside the gene matches: 5. Looked up from germline, CDR1 is SGHRS and CDR2 is YFSETQ. The CDR3 here is CASSLEGQGGEKLFF. The CDR3 coding sequence is TGCGCCAGCAGCTTGGAAGGACAGGGAGGTGAAAAACTGTTTTTT.

The chain combines TRBV20-1 with TRBJ2-1, with 13 bases that match TRBD2. CDR1 is DFQATT and CDR2 is SNEGSKA in the germline V gene (reference sequence). This CDR3 contains 14 residues. Unmatched junction bases numbered 4, after V lost 6 bases and J lost 5 bases. The CDR3 region has the DNA TGCAGTGCAGCACTAGCGGGAGGGAACAATGAGCAGTTCTTC. Protein product: CSAALAGGNNEQFF.

This clonotype was observed many times. V and J are TRBV11-2 and TRBJ2-1, with 9 bases aligning to TRBD1. The J segment lost 4 bases and the V segment lost 5 bases, leaving 6 bases of the junction unmatched. The germline gives CDR1 SGHAT, CDR2 FQNNGV. The CDR3 spans 15 residues. DNA for the CDR3: TGTGCCAGCAGCCTGACAGGGGGGATGTACAATGAGCAGTTCTTC. This translates into CASSLTGGMYNEQFF.

The chain recombines TRBV5-6 with TRBJ1-2, with D tentatively TRBD1 (5 bases). The CDR3 extends over 16 amino acids. V gave up 1 base and J gave up 8 bases, with 21 bases separating them. Germline CDR1 and CDR2: SGHDT and YYEEEE. Here the CDR3 reads CASSLWLGDLSGGYTF. The CDR3 nucleotides read TGTGCCAGCAGCTTGTGGTTGGGGGACCTAAGCGGGGGCTACACCTTC.

The sample holds a few counts of this clonotype. As DNA, the CDR3 is TGTGCCAGCAGTCCCTTGCCGGACAGACTTAGCATGAACACTGAAGCTTTCTTT. It encodes CASSPLPDRLSMNTEAFF. The chain uses TRBV27 and TRBJ1-1; D possibly corresponds to TRBD1 (6 bases). CDR1 and CDR2 from the germline V gene are MNHEY and SMNVEV (reference sequence). The length of the CDR3 is 18 residues. The germline V and J ends were trimmed by 5 bases and 0 bases, with 22 bases remaining between them.

V is TRBV20-1 and J is TRBJ1-5; 7 bases map to TRBD1. CDR3 length equals 13 residues. In germline, CDR1 is DFQATT, CDR2 SNEGSKA (reference sequence). Trimming removed 1 base from V and 6 bases from J; junction bases left unmatched: 3. CDR3 sequence reads: CSARGQGVQPQHF. The CDR3 DNA is TGCAGTGCTAGAGGCCAGGGGGTTCAGCCCCAGCATTTT.

This chain connects TRBV7-9 to TRBJ2-6; 8 bases map to TRBD1. The germline V gene has CDR1 SEHNR and CDR2 FQNEAQ (reference sequence). The CDR3 contains 19 residues. Germline trimming cut 2 bases from V and 0 bases from J; bases unmatched to any gene: 9. This CDR3 is CASSLWPGQGYSGANVLTF. DNA for the CDR3: TGTGCCAGCAGCTTATGGCCCGGACAGGGCTACTCTGGGGCCAACGTCCTGACTTTC.

The sample holds a few counts of this clonotype. V and J are TRBV20-1 and TRBJ2-7; 8 bases match TRBD2. Trimming cost V 5 bases and J 0 bases; bases outside gene matches: 9. The germline CDR1 and CDR2 sequences are DFQATT and SNEGSKA (reference sequence). The CDR3 sequence is 15 residues long. CDR3 region: CSARPTSAYSYEQYF. CDR3 coding DNA: TGCAGTGCTCGCCCGACTAGCGCTTACTCCTACGAGCAGTACTTC.

This clonotype was found many times. In DNA form, the CDR3 reads TGTGCCAGCAGTAAGCATGAGCAGTTCTTC. It specifies CASSKHEQFF. The genes are TRBV2 and TRBJ2-1; no reliable D call. CDR1 is SNHLY and CDR2 is FYNNEI in the germline V gene. Trimming pared 5 bases from V and 8 bases from J, leaving 4 bases between. CDR3 length equals 10 residues.

This clonotype was recorded at least ten times. This chain joins TRBV20-1 and TRBJ2-3, with D perhaps TRBD2 (6 bases). The CDR3 consists of 14 residues. From germline, CDR1 is DFQATT and CDR2 SNEGSKA (reference sequence). Trimming pared 3 bases from V and 5 bases from J, leaving 15 bases between. CDR3 nucleotide sequence: TGCAGTGCTAGTAGCGGAGGGGTAGGAGATACGCAGTATTTT. Its translation: CSASSGGVGDTQYF.

This clonotype was detected many times. The V gene is TRBV7-9, the J gene TRBJ2-7; D gene unclear. Looked up from germline, CDR1 is SEHNR and CDR2 is FQNEAQ (reference sequence). CDR3 size: 15 residues. Trimming took 5 bases from V and 1 from J, leaving 15 bases between them. The CDR3 sequence is CASSDYGLGSYEQYF. As DNA, the CDR3 is TGTGCCAGCAGCGATTACGGGCTGGGGTCCTACGAGCAGTACTTC.